These 7 T cell receptor beta chains were sequenced from one sample in a study of control samples from healthy donors and cancer patients. TCRdb keeps only in-frame clones here, not all; method: immunoSEQ multiplex PCR. The sample carries roughly 120,000 clones, about 91% recorded once. What was sequenced was blood. The receptors were sampled from a man aged 35-49 years in good health.

The genes are TRBV3-1 (or the pseudogene TRBV3-2) and TRBJ1-5; perhaps TRBD1 as D (5 bases). This CDR3 region has 14 residues. Germline CDR1 and CDR2: LGHDT and YNNKEL (reference sequence). The ends were cut back, 3 bases at V and 6 bases at J, with 12 bases in the middle. CDR3 DNA: TGTGCCAGCAGCCACGGGACGGGGGGTCAGCCCCAGCATTTT. Its protein product is CASSHGTGGQPQHF.

The CDR3 DNA follows: TGTGCCAGCAGTTATGCCTCGAACAGGGTGAGAGATACGCAGTATTTT. It yields the protein CASSYASNRVRDTQYF. V is TRBV6-2 or TRBV6-3 and J is TRBJ2-3, with D possibly TRBD1 on 6 matching bases. V was trimmed by 3 bases and J by 5 bases, leaving 18 bases between them. In germline, CDR1 is MNHEY, CDR2 SVGEGT. CDR3 length: 16 residues.

Remarks on this clone: This sample includes further DNA sequences coding for the same CDR3. The chain employs TRBV7-9 and TRBJ1-4; 10 nucleotides align to TRBD1. Germline CDR1 is SEHNR and CDR2 is FQNEAQ (reference sequence). The trim removed 1 base at V and 7 bases at J, leaving 6 bases unmatched. CDR3 length: 16 residues. This CDR3 is CASSLGQGASGEKLFF. In nucleotides, the CDR3 is TGTGCCAGCAGCTTAGGACAGGGGGCCTCGGGTGAAAAACTGTTTTTT.

This chain joins TRBV9 and TRBJ2-6; the D is unclear. This CDR3 spans 14 amino acids. V was shortened by 2 bases and J by 3 bases, with 6 bases between the two germline ends. CDR1 and CDR2 from the germline V gene are SGDLS and YYNGEE. The CDR3 DNA reads as TGTGCCAGCAGCGTGGGTGGTGGGGCCAACGTCCTGACTTTC. This encodes CASSVGGGANVLTF.

The chain couples TRBV24-1 to TRBJ1-3; TRBD1 agrees at 8 bases. The CDR3 contains 15 residues. Germline CDR1 reads KGHDR; CDR2 reads SFDVKD. V shed 4 bases and J 4 bases; nucleotides not matched to a gene: 5. The DNA of the CDR3 is TGTGCCACCAGTGACCCATGGACAGGGGGAAACACCATATATTTT. This codes for CATSDPWTGGNTIYF.

The chain combines TRBV7-2 with TRBJ2-7; 8 bases agree with TRBD2. Germline CDR1 is SGHTA and CDR2 is FQGNSA. The J segment lost 4 bases and the V segment lost 1 base, leaving 6 bases of the junction unmatched. The CDR3 extends over 15 amino acids. The DNA for the CDR3 is TGTGCCAGCAGCTTAGACCCCGCGGGGGGTTACGAGCAGTACTTC. This encodes CASSLDPAGGYEQYF.

The genes are TRBV2 and TRBJ1-3; D remains unclear. Germline V gene data show CDR1 as SNHLY and CDR2 as FYNNEI. Trimming pared 4 bases from V and 0 bases from J, leaving 4 bases between. There are 13 residues in the CDR3. CDR3: CASSVSSGNTIYF. The CDR3 nucleotides read TGTGCCAGCAGTGTCAGCTCTGGAAACACCATATATTTT.